This TCR beta chain was recorded in a study of blood T cell repertoires in COVID-19. Overall study: Acute and convalescent COVID-19 samples came from the United States, Italy and Spain. In each case, the material was cDNA or gDNA derived from T cells, B-cell-depleted T cells, or PBMCs.

The CDR3 loop spans 14 amino acids. V dropped 1 base and J dropped 7 bases, with 12 bases sitting between them. The germline gives CDR1 SGHRS, CDR2 YFSETQ. Authors' methods: Scientists estimated how many nucleated cells there were by amplifying reference gene primers. Method: immunoSEQ multiplex PCR; TCRdb's copy keeps in-frame clones and lacks some. V and J calls plus clone size are reproduced from that table; the DNA served to infer D and trimming. The sample has over 250,000 clones, around 89% seen once; the top ten hold roughly 4%. This clonotype was sampled from a man aged 60 to 69 who had recovered from COVID-19. What was sequenced was peripheral blood. The rearrangement uses TRBV5-1 and TRBJ2-1, with unresolved D. The DNA of the CDR3 is TGCGCCAGCAGCTTGTCACAGAGTAGAAATGAGCAGTTCTTC. This codes for CASSLSQSRNEQFF.